Included here is one TCR beta chain sequence, with context. Only in-frame clones appear in the TCRdb table, and some are missing; sequencing was by immunoSEQ multiplex PCR. The sample has approximately 190,000 clones; roughly nine tenths are singletons. CDR1 is SQVTM, CDR2 ANQGSEA, per germline. This CDR3 has 12 residues. V was cut by 7 bases and J by 0 bases, with 10 bases left in between. This entry is derived from a study of control samples from healthy donors and cancer patients. Sequenced sample: blood. The receptor was isolated from a man younger than 40 in good health. V and J are TRBV29-1 and TRBJ2-7; D perhaps matches TRBD1 (6 bases). CDR3 in DNA: TGCAGCGCCCAACAGGGCTCCTACGAGCAGTACTTC. Translated, it gives CSAQQGSYEQYF.